The table lists the clone carrying this T cell receptor beta chain with a few counts. One end of the junction is discordant with germline, which a read error may explain. The sample comes from a study of early T cells in non-severe SARS-CoV-2 infection. TCRdb re-called the 5' RACE reads with MiXCR, one entry per CDR3 protein. Of 120,000 or so distinct CDR3 sequences listed, about 12% are singletons. Germline V CDR1 and CDR2: KGHDR, SFDVKD. This CDR3 spans 15 amino acids. This chain uses TRBV24-1 with TRBJ2-1; tentatively, D is TRBD2 (7 bases). This clonotype originated in an adult who was a healthcare worker with PCR-confirmed SARS-CoV-2 infection or an uninfected control (not recorded which). Sequences were derived from whole blood, sampled at baseline. The CDR3 DNA sequence: TGTGCCACTAGTGGGGGGGCAGGATCCTACAATGAGCAGTTCTTC. Translated, it gives CATSGGAGSYNEQFF.